These T cell receptor beta chains were read from a single sample in a study of long-term antiretroviral therapy in people with HIV. Sequenced by immunoSEQ multiplex PCR; TCRdb stores in-frame clones only, minus some. The sample lists under 35,000 clones; 95% to 97% were seen once. This specimen was unsorted PBMCs, taken roughly 6.9 years after starting antiretroviral therapy. These receptors were collected from a man aged 25 to 40 with HIV. The CDR3 runs from the conserved cysteine through the conserved F or W. The D gene is left open where the match is weak. Clone size is not always given. Where it is, it says once, few, many or a class for expanded clones.

size | J | D | V | CDR3 | DNA
NA | TRBJ1-5 | TRBD1 | TRBV7-9 | CASSLGDRGQPQHF | TGTGCCAGCAGCTTAGGGGACAGGGGGCAGCCCCAGCATTTT
NA | TRBJ2-2 | NA | TRBV7-9 | CASSLDSGELFF | TGTGCCAGCAGCTTAGATTCCGGGGAGCTGTTTTTT
NA | TRBJ2-5 | TRBD2 | TRBV5-1 | CASSAGVTSGGVGETQYF | TGCGCCAGCAGCGCGGGAGTGACTAGCGGGGGGGTGGGAGAGACCCAGTACTTC
NA | TRBJ1-5 | NA | TRBV30 | CAWSRDRNQPQHF | TGTGCCTGGAGTCGGGACCGGAATCAGCCCCAGCATTTT
NA | TRBJ2-1 | TRBD2 | TRBV9 | CASSVGAGGVREQFF | TGTGCCAGCAGCGTAGGAGCGGGGGGCGTTCGCGAGCAGTTCTTC
NA | TRBJ1-2 | NA | TRBV10-3 | CATNPGRLNYGYTF | TGTGCCACAAACCCGGGACGCCTGAACTATGGCTACACCTTC
NA | TRBJ2-7 | TRBD1 | TRBV11-2 | CASSPGQGYEQYF | TGTGCCAGCAGCCCAGGACAGGGCTACGAGCAGTACTTC
NA | TRBJ1-4 | TRBD1 | TRBV7-8 | CASSPNRGREKLFF | TGTGCCAGCAGCCCGAACAGGGGACGTGAAAAACTGTTTTTT
once | TRBJ1-2 | TRBD1 | TRBV5-1 | CASSSTGAYGYTF | TGCGCCAGCAGCTCTACAGGGGCCTATGGCTACACCTTC
NA | TRBJ2-2 | NA | TRBV4-1 | CASSPRGSGELFF | TGCGCCAGCAGCCCCAGGGGTTCCGGGGAGCTGTTTTTT
NA | TRBJ1-6 | NA | TRBV4-3 | CASSRSGDPLHF | TGCGCCAGCAGCCGGTCAGGGGATCCCCTCCACTTT
NA | TRBJ2-5 | TRBD2 | TRBV7-6 | CASSSSGTSGAETQYF | TGTGCCAGCAGTTCGTCCGGGACTAGCGGGGCAGAGACCCAGTACTTC
NA | TRBJ2-7 | NA | TRBV13 | CASSSYDSYEQYF | TGTGCCAGCAGCTCCTACGACAGCTACGAGCAGTACTTC
NA | TRBJ2-7 | NA | TRBV6-5 | CATPDGTESEQYF | TGTGCCACCCCCGACGGGACGGAAAGCGAGCAGTACTTC
NA | TRBJ2-7 | NA | TRBV11-3 | CASSLGRGQRTYEQYF | TGTGCCAGCAGCTTAGGGCGGGGACAGCGCACCTACGAGCAGTACTTC
NA | TRBJ1-2 | NA | TRBV6-5 | CASRNRQVNYGYTF | TGTGCCAGCAGAAACAGACAGGTTAACTATGGCTACACCTTC
NA | TRBJ2-1 | NA | TRBV4-3 | CASSQVLLGSYNEQFF | TGCGCCAGCAGCCAAGTCCTTCTGGGCTCCTACAATGAGCAGTTCTTC
once | TRBJ2-1 | NA | TRBV5-8 | CASTTRGGPLYNEQFF | TGTGCCAGCACCACGAGAGGAGGTCCCCTTTACAATGAGCAGTTCTTC
NA | TRBJ2-2 | NA | TRBV6-1 | CASSAEGMGSANTGELFF | TGTGCCAGCAGTGCCGAGGGGATGGGCAGCGCGAACACCGGGGAGCTGTTTTTT
once | TRBJ2-2 | NA | TRBV6-6 | CAIKGSGELFF | TGTGCCATAAAGGGGAGCGGGGAGCTGTTTTTT
NA | TRBJ2-3 | NA | TRBV29-1 | CSVKGRNTDTQYF | TGCAGCGTTAAGGGACGGAACACAGATACGCAGTATTTT
NA | TRBJ2-3 | TRBD2 | TRBV29-1 | CSVPFGGRAGFTDTQYF | TGCAGCGTTCCCTTCGGCGGGAGGGCCGGGTTCACAGATACGCAGTATTTT
NA | TRBJ2-2 | NA | TRBV6-6 | CASSYVRTTGELFF | TGTGCCAGCAGTTATGTCCGGACCACCGGGGAGCTGTTTTTT
once | TRBJ2-1 | TRBD2 | TRBV7-3 | CASSLGGLAGYNEQFF | TGTGCCAGCAGCTTAGGGGGACTAGCGGGGTACAATGAGCAGTTCTTC
NA | TRBJ2-7 | NA | TRBV27 | CASSLKGTYEQYF | TGTGCCAGCAGTTTAAAGGGGACCTACGAGCAGTACTTC
NA | TRBJ1-4 | NA | TRBV9 | CASSAKPQGLNEKLFF | TGTGCCAGCAGCGCCAAACCACAGGGACTTAATGAAAAACTGTTTTTT
NA | TRBJ2-7 | NA | TRBV27 | CASRRTGRGSTYEQYF | TGTGCCAGCAGACGCACAGGGCGTGGATCTACCTACGAGCAGTACTTC
NA | TRBJ2-7 | TRBD1 | TRBV6-1 | CASHTGDHYEQYF | TGTGCCAGTCATACAGGGGACCACTACGAGCAGTACTTC
few | TRBJ1-2 | NA | TRBV19 | CASSMDSNYGYTF | TGTGCCAGTAGTATGGACAGTAACTATGGCTACACCTTC
NA | TRBJ1-6 | TRBD1 | TRBV19 | CASSIPLQGEVVGNSPLHF | TGTGCCAGTAGTATACCTCTTCAGGGGGAAGTTGTTGGGAATTCACCCCTCCACTTT
NA | TRBJ1-4 | NA | TRBV4-2 | CASSRKLWEKLFF | TGTGCCAGCAGCCGCAAGCTTTGGGAAAAACTGTTTTTT
NA | TRBJ2-3 | NA | TRBV7-9 | CASSYGSTDTQYF | TGTGCCAGCAGCTATGGTTCTACAGATACGCAGTATTTT
NA | TRBJ1-5 | NA | TRBV6-1 | CASREGIGNQPQHF | TGTGCCAGCAGGGAGGGTATAGGCAATCAGCCCCAGCATTTT
NA | TRBJ2-7 | TRBD2 | TRBV5-5 | CASSFGLALSSYEQYF | TGTGCCAGCAGCTTCGGACTAGCACTTAGCTCCTACGAGCAGTACTTC
NA | TRBJ2-1 | NA | TRBV9 | CASSVGGGRGEQFF | TGTGCCAGCAGCGTAGGGGGCGGTCGGGGTGAGCAGTTCTTC
NA | TRBJ1-6 | NA | TRBV19 | CASSTHFGGDDSPLHF | TGTGCCAGTAGTACCCACTTCGGGGGGGATGATTCACCCCTCCACTTT
once | TRBJ2-2 | NA | TRBV7-6 | CASTSRGELFF | TGTGCCAGCACCTCCCGCGGGGAGCTGTTTTTT
NA | TRBJ1-2 | NA | TRBV6-5 | CASRGAFPDGYTF | TGTGCCAGCAGGGGGGCTTTCCCCGATGGCTACACCTTC
NA | TRBJ2-7 | NA | TRBV28 | CASSPTTSEQYF | TGTGCCAGCAGTCCAACGACTAGCGAGCAGTACTTC
NA | TRBJ2-5 | NA | TRBV7-8 | CASSLGQGLGTYF | TGTGCCAGCAGCTTAGGACAAGGGCTTGGGACTTACTTC
NA | TRBJ2-3 | NA | TRBV9 | CASSVQGSGTQYF | TGTGCCAGCAGCGTACAGGGTAGCGGAACGCAGTATTTT
NA | TRBJ2-1 | TRBD1 | TRBV2 | CASSLGQSYNEQFF | TGTGCCAGCAGTTTGGGACAGTCCTACAATGAGCAGTTCTTC
NA | TRBJ2-3 | TRBD1 | TRBV10-3 | CAISESGTGGLGKADTQYF | TGTGCCATCAGTGAGTCCGGGACAGGGGGTCTCGGCAAAGCAGATACGCAGTATTTT
hyperexpanded | TRBJ2-2 | NA | TRBV13 | CASSLPTGELFF | TGTGCCAGCAGCTTACCAACCGGGGAGCTGTTTTTT
NA | TRBJ2-3 | TRBD2 | TRBV15 | CATSRDLNAREGDTQYF | TGTGCCACCAGCAGAGATTTGAACGCGCGGGAGGGAGATACGCAGTATTTT
once | TRBJ2-3 | NA | TRBV19 | CASSTLVRLGTDTQYF | TGTGCCAGTAGTACCCTCGTTCGACTAGGCACAGATACGCAGTATTTT